These 18 T cell receptor beta chains share one sample of origin, sequenced in a study of blood T cell repertoires in COVID-19. Measured with immunoSEQ multiplex PCR; TCRdb has only the in-frame clones, and not every one. The profile shows 68,000 or so clones, 89% of them singletons. The sequenced material came from peripheral blood. Source of these receptors: a man in his fifties with active COVID-19.

This clone turned up a few times. This chain uses TRBV5-4 with TRBJ2-7, with TRBD1 matching over 7 bases. The CDR3 is 13 amino acids. V was clipped by 6 bases and J by 5 bases; unmatched bases: 8. Germline V CDR1 and CDR2: SGHNT, YYREEE (reference sequence). CDR3 residues: CASTIQGFDEQYF. CDR3 DNA: TGTGCCAGCACGATACAGGGGTTCGACGAGCAGTACTTC.

The chain uses TRBV4-3 and TRBJ2-3, with TRBD1 identical over 8 bases. This CDR3 region has 16 residues. Germline V lookup: CDR1 LGHNA, CDR2 YSLEER. V lost 1 base, J lost 0 bases, and 3 bases stayed unmatched. The CDR3 DNA follows: TGCGCCAGCAGCCAAGGTCGGGACAGGAGCACAGATACGCAGTATTTT. Protein sequence: CASSQGRDRSTDTQYF.

This clone showed up just a few times. The chain combines TRBV6-6 with TRBJ1-5; D is ambiguous. Germline CDR1 is MNHNY and CDR2 is SVGAGI (reference sequence). Trimming cost V 4 bases and J 5 bases, with 15 bases left between them. This CDR3 is 15 amino acids long. CDR3 coding DNA: TGTGCCAGCAGTTCCCGGGAGATATGGGATCAGCCCCAGCATTTT. This codes for CASSSREIWDQPQHF.

The chain combines TRBV4-1 with TRBJ2-2; 9 nucleotides line up with TRBD1. The germline gives CDR1 MGHRA, CDR2 YSYEKL. Trimming at V came to 4 bases and at J to 5 bases, leaving 2 bases not matched to a gene. The CDR3 is 14 residues long. CDR3 in amino acids: CASSLGTGTGELFF. Here the CDR3 DNA reads TGCGCCAGCAGCCTTGGGACAGGGACCGGGGAGCTGTTTTTT.

The rearrangement joins TRBV19 to TRBJ2-7; 10 bases line up with TRBD2. The CDR3 runs 14 residues. V shed 6 bases, J shed 6 bases, and the junction held 8 bases outside the gene matches. Germline V gene lookup returns CDR1 LNHDA and CDR2 SQIVND (reference sequence). CDR3 residues: CASRRAGGPPEQYF. The CDR3 region has the DNA TGTGCCAGTAGAAGAGCGGGGGGGCCTCCCGAGCAGTACTTC.

This chain links TRBV5-1 with TRBJ2-7; 8 bases line up with TRBD1. The germline V gene has CDR1 SGHRS and CDR2 YFSETQ. V trimming: 2 bases; J trimming: 5 bases; junction bases outside the gene matches: 3. The CDR3 is 13 amino acids. DNA for the CDR3: TGCGCCAGCAGCTTAGGACAGGGCAACGAGCAGTACTTC. As protein: CASSLGQGNEQYF.

The rearrangement joins TRBV3-1 (or the pseudogene TRBV3-2) to TRBJ2-3, with D perhaps matching TRBD2 (7 bases). The germline CDR1 and CDR2 sequences are LGHDT and YNNKEL (reference sequence). The CDR3 covers 15 residues. The V end lost 2 bases, the J end lost 2 bases, and 11 bases lay between the germline ends. As DNA, the CDR3 is TGTGCCAGCAGCCAAAGGGGGGGTCCCACAGATACGCAGTATTTT. It is translated as CASSQRGGPTDTQYF.

The chain joins TRBV29-1 to TRBJ1-1; 8 bases fit TRBD1. CDR3 length: 13 amino acids. Germline-derived CDR1 and CDR2 are SQVTM and ANQGSEA. Trimming at V came to 3 bases and at J to 5 bases, leaving 5 bases not matched to a gene. CDR3 coding DNA: TGCAGCGTTGATAACAGGGGGAGAACTGAAGCTTTCTTT. Amino acid sequence: CSVDNRGRTEAFF.

The chain is built from TRBV14 and TRBJ2-7; the match to TRBD1 covers 12 bases. Trimming removed 4 bases from V and 3 bases from J; junction bases left unmatched: 7. From germline, CDR1 is SGHDN and CDR2 FVKESK. CDR3 length: 16 amino acids. In DNA, the CDR3 is TGTGCCAGCAGCCTGCCGGGACAGGGGGCGATCTACGAGCAGTACTTC. It codes for CASSLPGQGAIYEQYF.

The chain carries TRBV12-3 or TRBV12-4 and TRBJ1-4; D ambiguous. CDR3 length equals 12 residues. V was trimmed by 1 base and J by 8 bases, leaving 5 bases between them. The CDR3 loop is CASSLGPEKLFF. CDR3 coding DNA: TGTGCCAGCAGTTTAGGGCCGGAAAAACTGTTTTTT.

Written as DNA, the CDR3 is TGCGCCAGCAGTCAATCCGAACTAGAAGAGACCCAGTACTTC. It translates to CASSQSELEETQYF. This chain joins TRBV23-1 and TRBJ2-5, with a tentative D call TRBD2 (5 bases). TRBV23-1 is an ORF for which the function is uncertain. V lost 0 bases to trimming and J lost 3 bases, with 8 bases between them. The CDR3 is 14 residues long.

V is TRBV5-1 and J is TRBJ1-1; D not resolved. The CDR3 runs 14 residues. The V gene's germline CDR1 is SGHRS and CDR2 YFSETQ. V lost 1 base, J lost 1 base, and 8 bases lay in between. This CDR3 reads CASSLLPGNTEAFF. The CDR3 DNA follows: TGCGCCAGCAGCTTGTTACCCGGGAACACTGAAGCTTTCTTT. The variable domain in full, with the rest retrieved from reference TRBV5-1 and TRBJ1-1, is KAGVTQTPRYLIKTRGQQVTLSCSPISGHRSVSWYQQTPGQGLQFLFEYFSETQRNKGNFPGRFSGRQFSNSRSEMNVSTLELGDSALYLCASSLLPGNTEAFFGQGTRLTVV.

V is TRBV7-2 and J is TRBJ2-2, with 9 bases identical to TRBD2. This CDR3 is built from 16 residues. The trim removed 0 bases at V and 4 bases at J, leaving 3 bases unmatched. CDR1 SGHTA and CDR2 FQGNSA come from the germline V gene. CDR3 coding DNA: TGTGCCAGCAGCTTAGCGATAGCGGGAGTCACCGGGGAGCTGTTTTTT. Translation gives CASSLAIAGVTGELFF.

This clone was observed once. The chain has TRBV4-3 and TRBJ2-1; possibly TRBD2 for D (5 bases). V was cut by 0 bases and J by 4 bases, with 19 bases left in between. This CDR3 is 18 amino acids long. Germline lookup yields CDR1 LGHNA and CDR2 YSLEER. CDR3 amino acids: CASSQDSSTHTRYNEQFF. CDR3 DNA: TGCGCCAGCAGCCAAGATTCCTCCACCCACACTAGATACAATGAGCAGTTCTTC.

This clone appeared a single time. J is TRBJ1-2 and V is TRBV14; D is undetermined. CDR1 is SGHDN, CDR2 FVKESK, per germline. The CDR3 is 13 residues long. The germline V and J ends were trimmed by 3 bases and 4 bases, with 9 bases remaining between them. This CDR3 is CASSQSLGYGYTF. As DNA, the CDR3 is TGTGCCAGCAGCCAGAGCCTCGGCTATGGCTACACCTTC.

This chain's CDR3 is CAIKEGGSSYEQYF. CDR3 in DNA: TGTGCCATCAAAGAGGGGGGGTCCTCCTACGAGCAGTACTTC. This chain uses TRBV9 with TRBJ2-7; possible D gene TRBD2, 7 bases. Germline lookup yields CDR1 SGDLS and CDR2 YYNGEE. Trimming stripped 9 bases from V and 0 bases from J, with 16 bases between. The CDR3 covers 14 residues. Complete variable domain (other parts from reference TRBV9 and TRBJ2-7): DSGVTQTPKHLITATGQRVTLRCSPRSGDLSVYWYQQSLDQGLQFLIQYYNGEERAKGNILERFSAQQFPDLHSELNLSSLELGDSALYFCAIKEGGSSYEQYFGPGTRLTVT.

About this clone: This sample includes further DNA sequences coding for the same CDR3. The chain joins TRBV7-2 to TRBJ1-5, with D unclear. The CDR3 covers 13 residues. V shed 3 bases and J shed 7 bases, with 10 bases lying between them. Germline V gives CDR1 SGHTA, CDR2 FQGNSA. CDR3 amino acids: CASSLRGNQPQHF. In DNA form, the CDR3 reads TGTGCCAGCAGCTTGCGGGGTAACCAGCCCCAGCATTTT.

This chain uses TRBV9 with TRBJ1-1; unclear D gene. The CDR3 runs 14 residues. CDR1 is SGDLS and CDR2 is YYNGEE in the germline V gene. Trimming removed 3 bases from V and 1 base from J, with 10 bases in between. CDR3 region: CASSAMIENTEAFF. The CDR3 nucleotides are TGTGCCAGCAGCGCGATGATAGAGAACACTGAAGCTTTCTTT. The full variable domain, its missing parts supplied by reference TRBV9 and TRBJ1-1, is DSGVTQTPKHLITATGQRVTLRCSPRSGDLSVYWYQQSLDQGLQFLIQYYNGEERAKGNILERFSAQQFPDLHSELNLSSLELGDSALYFCASSAMIENTEAFFGQGTRLTVV.